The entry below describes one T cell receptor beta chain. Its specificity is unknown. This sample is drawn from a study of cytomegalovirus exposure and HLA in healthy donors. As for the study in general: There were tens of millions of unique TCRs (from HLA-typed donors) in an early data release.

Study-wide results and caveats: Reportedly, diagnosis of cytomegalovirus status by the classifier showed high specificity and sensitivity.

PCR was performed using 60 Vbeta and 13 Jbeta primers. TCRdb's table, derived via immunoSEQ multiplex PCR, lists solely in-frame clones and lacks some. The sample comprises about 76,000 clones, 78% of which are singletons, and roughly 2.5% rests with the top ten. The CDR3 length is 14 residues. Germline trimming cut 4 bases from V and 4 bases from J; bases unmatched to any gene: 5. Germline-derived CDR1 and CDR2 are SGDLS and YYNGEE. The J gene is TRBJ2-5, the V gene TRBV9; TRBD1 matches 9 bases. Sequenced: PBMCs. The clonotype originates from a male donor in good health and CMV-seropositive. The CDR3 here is CASSSTDRGETQYF. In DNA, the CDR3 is TGTGCCAGCAGCTCAACGGACAGGGGAGAGACCCAGTACTTC.